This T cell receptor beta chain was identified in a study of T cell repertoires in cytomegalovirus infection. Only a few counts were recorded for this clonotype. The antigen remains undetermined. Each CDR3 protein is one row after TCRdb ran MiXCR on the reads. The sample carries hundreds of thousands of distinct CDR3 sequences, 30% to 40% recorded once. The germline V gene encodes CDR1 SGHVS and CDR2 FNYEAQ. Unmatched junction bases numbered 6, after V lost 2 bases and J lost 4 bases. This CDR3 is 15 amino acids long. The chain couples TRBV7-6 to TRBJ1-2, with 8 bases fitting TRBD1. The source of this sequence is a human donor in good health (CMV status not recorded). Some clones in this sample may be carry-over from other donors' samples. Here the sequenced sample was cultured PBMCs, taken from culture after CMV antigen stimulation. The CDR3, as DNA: TGTGCCAGCAGCTTAACAGGGGGTAATTCCTATGGCTACACCTTC. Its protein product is CASSLTGGNSYGYTF.